Listed below are T cell receptor beta chains from one sample, sequenced in a study of T cell responses to AZD1222 COVID-19 vaccine. Method: immunoSEQ multiplex PCR; TCRdb's copy keeps in-frame clones and lacks some. The sample holds 90,000 or so clones, approximately 91% seen once. Sequencing was performed on peripheral blood, taken on day 0 of AZD1222 vaccination. Every receptor here comes from an adult in good health. Both conserved end residues are part of each CDR3.

CDR3 length	V gene	J gene	CDR3 protein
17	TRBV6-6	TRBJ1-4	CASRPGWGGGLNEKLFF
14	TRBV20-1	TRBJ1-2	CSASPGTGDYGYTF
14	TRBV10-3	TRBJ1-1	CAISESGGVAAAFF
16	TRBV30	TRBJ1-4	CAWSKGSDSWNEKLFF
16	TRBV27	TRBJ1-2	CASSLSPAGRGYGYTF
14	TRBV29-1	TRBJ1-1	CSVESRAPNTEAFF
17	TRBV6-4	TRBJ2-2	CASSDHLAGTNTGELFF
13	TRBV7-9	TRBJ1-2	CASSTPVLGGYTF
16	TRBV3-1/TRBV3-2	TRBJ2-3	CASSHDIAALLGTQYF
13	TRBV6-5	TRBJ2-3	CASSGWLLDTQYF
11	TRBV25-1	TRBJ2-7	CASSNDYEQYF
14	TRBV6-2/TRBV6-3	TRBJ2-7	CASSYSTWSYEQYF
11	TRBV30	TRBJ1-3	CAWSVQHTIYF
15	TRBV7-9	TRBJ2-6	CASTTGFSGANVLTF
15	TRBV5-5	TRBJ2-6	CASSWTGSGANVLTF
14	TRBV10-3	TRBJ1-2	CAIRPGQGDYGYTF
12	TRBV5-6	TRBJ2-5	CASSFHTETQYF
15	TRBV5-4	TRBJ2-3	CASSLEETTADTQYF
18	TRBV27	TRBJ1-5	CASSPRDTGYYSNQPQHF
14	TRBV27	TRBJ1-1	CASSKQGGNTEAFF
17	TRBV10-2	TRBJ1-6	CASTSSVPGQGGSPLHF
15	TRBV5-1	TRBJ2-1	CASSSNPGTSNEQFF
11	TRBV20-1	TRBJ1-1	CSAGGSREAFF
13	TRBV19	TRBJ1-1	CASPATGGTEAFF
13	TRBV10-2	TRBJ2-7	CATSKGFPHEQYF
13	TRBV3-1/TRBV3-2	TRBJ1-2	CASSQEGRDGYTF
16	TRBV11-2	TRBJ2-1	CASSSRVTGEGGEQFF
14	TRBV20-1	TRBJ1-3	CSASSPGSGNTIYF
12	TRBV11-2	TRBJ1-6	CASSLWDSPLHF
15	TRBV15	TRBJ1-5	CATKTGTGVQQPQHF
15	TRBV10-3	TRBJ1-1	CAISQQGVGNTEAFF
14	TRBV9	TRBJ1-4	CASSVGTAARQLFF
12	TRBV12-3/TRBV12-4	TRBJ2-7	CASSLTSDLLYF
13	TRBV10-3	TRBJ1-1	CAISVSLNTEAFF
17	TRBV15	TRBJ1-1	CATSREPSAGVGTEAFF
14	TRBV3-1/TRBV3-2	TRBJ1-2	CASSPLGQGMSYTF
14	TRBV7-2	TRBJ1-2	CASSLKQGDYGYTF
15	TRBV4-3	TRBJ2-3	CASSHLRDSTDTQYF
13	TRBV7-3	TRBJ2-1	CASSSWGRGEQFF
13	TRBV6-4	TRBJ1-5	CASSEQGGQPQHF
19	TRBV19	TRBJ2-1	CASSRGLSGRYSSYNEQFF
15	TRBV5-1	TRBJ1-1	CASSPDRGTNTEAFF